Listed below are T cell receptor beta chains from one sample, sequenced in a study of shared clonotypes between healthy human individuals. Libraries were prepared by immunoSEQ multiplex PCR; TCRdb keeps only in-frame clonotypes and omits some of them. The sample carries about 1 million clones, around 78% recorded once. The sample taken for sequencing was memory CD4+ T cells from PBMCs. These receptors were obtained from a man aged 18-30 years in good health. Some clones in this sample may be carry-over from other donors' samples. The CDR3 runs from the conserved cysteine through the conserved F or W. Each record gives: clone size, V gene, J gene, D gene, CDR3 protein, CDR3 DNA. The D gene is left open where the match is weak. A row's size may be missing; if present it is once, few, many or a size class.

few,TRBV10-3,TRBJ1-2,TRBD1,CAISTGETYGYTF,TGTGCCATCAGTACAGGGGAGACCTATGGCTACACCTTC
few,TRBV9,TRBJ2-6,.,CASRRVGANVLTF,TGTGCCAGCAGAAGGGTTGGGGCCAACGTCCTGACTTTC
few,TRBV6-1,TRBJ1-2,.,CASSEVEGAGYTF,TGTGCCAGCAGTGAAGTGGAAGGGGCGGGCTACACCTTC
.,TRBV18,TRBJ1-3,TRBD1,CASSSGQGLSGNTIYF,TGTGCCAGCTCCTCGGGACAGGGATTGTCTGGAAACACCATATATTTT
.,TRBV11-2,TRBJ1-3,.,CASSQRTSGNTIYF,TGTGCCAGCAGCCAAAGGACCTCTGGAAACACCATATATTTT
.,TRBV14,TRBJ1-1,.,CASSQGVGAEAFF,TGTGCCAGCAGCCAGGGGGTCGGGGCTGAAGCTTTCTTT
.,TRBV27,TRBJ2-1,.,CASSLTLVYNEQFF,TGTGCCAGCAGTTTAACGCTGGTTTACAATGAGCAGTTCTTC
many,TRBV13,TRBJ1-4,TRBD1,CASRSRTGREKLFF,TGTGCCAGCAGATCAAGGACAGGTCGGGAAAAACTGTTTTTT
.,TRBV2,TRBJ2-5,TRBD1,CASRAGTEQETQYF,TGTGCCAGCAGGGCCGGGACAGAGCAAGAGACCCAGTACTTC
.,TRBV9,TRBJ1-2,.,CASSVGAYTNYGYTF,TGTGCCAGCAGCGTAGGCGCCTACACTAACTATGGCTACACCTTC
.,TRBV19,TRBJ2-7,.,CASSPGPSYEQYF,TGTGCCAGTAGTCCGGGACCTTCCTACGAGCAGTACTTC
few,TRBV2,TRBJ1-3,TRBD1,CASSLQGKGNTIYF,TGTGCCAGCAGTTTACAGGGGAAAGGAAACACCATATATTTT
.,TRBV5-1,TRBJ2-6,.,CASSLARGSTSGANVLTF,TGCGCCAGCAGCTTGGCTAGGGGTTCTACCTCTGGGGCCAACGTCCTGACTTTC
.,TRBV11-2,TRBJ2-7,.,CASSLDRTEQYF,TGTGCCAGCAGCTTAGATCGCACAGAGCAGTACTTC
.,TRBV7-3,TRBJ2-1,.,CASSLGSYNEQFF,TGTGCCAGCAGCTTAGGGAGCTACAATGAGCAGTTCTTC
few,TRBV15,TRBJ1-2,.,CATSRDRGGGLGYTF,TGTGCCACCAGCAGAGATCGCGGAGGGGGTTTAGGCTACACCTTC
.,TRBV2,TRBJ1-2,.,CASSGAAGDYGYTF,TGTGCCAGCAGTGGGGCTGCAGGGGACTATGGCTACACCTTC
.,TRBV5-1,TRBJ2-1,.,CASSPQRETGSNEQFF,TGCGCCAGCAGCCCCCAGAGGGAGACAGGAAGCAATGAGCAGTTCTTC
.,TRBV5-1,TRBJ1-2,.,CASRPTTGDYGYTF,TGCGCCAGCAGACCCACCACGGGGGACTATGGCTACACCTTC
.,TRBV5-1,TRBJ1-3,.,CASRRPDSGNTIYF,TGCGCCAGCAGACGACCGGACTCTGGAAACACCATATATTTT
.,TRBV4-1,TRBJ2-5,.,CASSHEGGAGQETQYF,TGCGCCAGCAGCCACGAGGGGGGCGCGGGCCAAGAGACCCAGTACTTC
.,TRBV6-1,TRBJ2-6,TRBD1,CASSEAWTGTSGANVLTF,TGTGCCAGCAGTGAAGCTTGGACAGGGACTTCTGGGGCCAACGTCCTGACTTTC
.,TRBV7-9,TRBJ2-1,.,CASSFSQVNEQFF,TGTGCCAGCAGCTTCTCCCAGGTGAATGAGCAGTTCTTC
.,TRBV7-6,TRBJ2-1,TRBD2,CASSPRTSGRSNEQFF,TGTGCCAGCAGCCCACGGACTAGCGGGAGAAGCAATGAGCAGTTCTTC
once,TRBV2,TRBJ2-2,.,CASSEGELEGTGELFF,TGTGCCAGCAGTGAAGGGGAGTTAGAGGGCACCGGGGAGCTGTTTTTT
once,TRBV4-1,TRBJ2-7,.,CASSQDFVSAVYEQYF,TGCGCCAGCAGCCAAGATTTTGTGTCGGCCGTCTACGAGCAGTACTTC
once,TRBV6-1,TRBJ1-2,.,CASNPRRDRDGYTF,TGTGCCAGCAACCCACGGAGGGATAGGGATGGCTACACCTTC
once,TRBV5-1,TRBJ1-4,TRBD1,CASSHGQGGNEKLFF,TGCGCCAGCAGCCATGGACAGGGAGGTAATGAAAAACTGTTTTTT
.,TRBV5-1,TRBJ2-1,.,CASSLVIGSSYNEQFF,TGCGCCAGCAGCTTGGTTATCGGGAGCTCCTACAATGAGCAGTTCTTC
.,TRBV5-8,TRBJ1-1,.,CASSFYSWGTEAFF,TGTGCCAGCAGCTTTTACAGCTGGGGCACTGAAGCTTTCTTT
.,TRBV28,TRBJ1-2,.,CASMESGGYGYTF,TGTGCCAGCATGGAATCCGGAGGCTATGGCTACACCTTC
.,TRBV6-1,TRBJ1-1,.,CASTAVLNTEAFF,TGTGCCAGCACGGCCGTATTGAACACTGAAGCTTTCTTT
.,TRBV7-2,TRBJ2-2,.,CASSGTSARRELFF,TGTGCCAGCAGCGGGACCAGCGCCCGCAGGGAGCTGTTTTTT
.,TRBV6-1,TRBJ2-7,TRBD1,CASSDRRGPVLAEQYF,TGTGCCAGCAGTGACCGCAGGGGGCCTGTTCTGGCCGAGCAGTACTTC
.,TRBV2,TRBJ2-4,.,CASSEERGKNIQYF,TGTGCCAGCAGTGAGGAGAGGGGCAAAAACATTCAGTACTTC